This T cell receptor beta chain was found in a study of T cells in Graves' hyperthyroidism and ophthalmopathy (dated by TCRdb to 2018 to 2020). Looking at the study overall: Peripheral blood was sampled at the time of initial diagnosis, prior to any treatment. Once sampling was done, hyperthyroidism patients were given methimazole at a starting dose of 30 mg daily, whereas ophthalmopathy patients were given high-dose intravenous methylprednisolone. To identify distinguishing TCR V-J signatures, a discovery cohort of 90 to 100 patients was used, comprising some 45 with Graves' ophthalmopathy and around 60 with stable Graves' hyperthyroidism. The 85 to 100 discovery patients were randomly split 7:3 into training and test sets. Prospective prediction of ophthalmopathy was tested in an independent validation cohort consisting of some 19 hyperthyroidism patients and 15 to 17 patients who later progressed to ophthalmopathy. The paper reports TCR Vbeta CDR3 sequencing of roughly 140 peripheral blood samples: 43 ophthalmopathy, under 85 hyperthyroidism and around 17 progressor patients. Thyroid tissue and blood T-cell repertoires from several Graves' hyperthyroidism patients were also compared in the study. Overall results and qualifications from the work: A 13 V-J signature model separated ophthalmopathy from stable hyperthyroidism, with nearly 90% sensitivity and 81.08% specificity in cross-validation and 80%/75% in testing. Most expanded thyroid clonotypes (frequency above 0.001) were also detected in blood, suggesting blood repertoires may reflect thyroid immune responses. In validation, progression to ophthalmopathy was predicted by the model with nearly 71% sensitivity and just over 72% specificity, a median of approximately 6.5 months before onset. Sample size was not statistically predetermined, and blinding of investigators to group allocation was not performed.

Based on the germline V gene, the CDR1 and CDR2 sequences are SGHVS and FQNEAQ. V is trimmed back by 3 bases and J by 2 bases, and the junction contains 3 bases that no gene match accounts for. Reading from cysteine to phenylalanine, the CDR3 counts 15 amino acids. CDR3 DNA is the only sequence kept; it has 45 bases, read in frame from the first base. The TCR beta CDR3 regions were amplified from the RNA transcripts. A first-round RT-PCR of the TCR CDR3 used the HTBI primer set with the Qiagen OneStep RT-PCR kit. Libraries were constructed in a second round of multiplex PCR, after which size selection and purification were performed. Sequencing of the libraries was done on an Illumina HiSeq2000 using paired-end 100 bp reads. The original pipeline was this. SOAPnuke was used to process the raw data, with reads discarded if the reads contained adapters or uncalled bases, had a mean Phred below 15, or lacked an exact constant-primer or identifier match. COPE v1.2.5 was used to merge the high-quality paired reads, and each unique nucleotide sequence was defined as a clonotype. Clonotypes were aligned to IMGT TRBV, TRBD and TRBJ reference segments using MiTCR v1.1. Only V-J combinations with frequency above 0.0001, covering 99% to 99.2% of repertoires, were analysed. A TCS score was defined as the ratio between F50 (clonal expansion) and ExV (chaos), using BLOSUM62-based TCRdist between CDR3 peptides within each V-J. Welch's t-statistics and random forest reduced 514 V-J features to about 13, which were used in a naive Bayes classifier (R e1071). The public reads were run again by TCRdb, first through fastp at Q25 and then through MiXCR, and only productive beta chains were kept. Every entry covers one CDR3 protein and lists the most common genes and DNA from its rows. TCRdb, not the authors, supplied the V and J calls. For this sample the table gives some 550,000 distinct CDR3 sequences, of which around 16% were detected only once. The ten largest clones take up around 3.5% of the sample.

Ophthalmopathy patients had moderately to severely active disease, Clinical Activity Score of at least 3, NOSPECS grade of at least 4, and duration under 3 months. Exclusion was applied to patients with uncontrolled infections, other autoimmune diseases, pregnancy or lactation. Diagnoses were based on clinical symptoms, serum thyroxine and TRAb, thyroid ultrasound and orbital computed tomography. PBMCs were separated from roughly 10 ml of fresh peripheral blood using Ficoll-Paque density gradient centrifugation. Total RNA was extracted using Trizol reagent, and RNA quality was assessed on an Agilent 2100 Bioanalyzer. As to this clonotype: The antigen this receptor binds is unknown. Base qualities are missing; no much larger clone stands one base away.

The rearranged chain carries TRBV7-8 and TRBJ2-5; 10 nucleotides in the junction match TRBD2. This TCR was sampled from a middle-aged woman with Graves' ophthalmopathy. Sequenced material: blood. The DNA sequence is TGTGCCAGCAGCTTTAGCGGGGGGATACAAGAGACCCAGTACTTC. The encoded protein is CASSFSGGIQETQYF. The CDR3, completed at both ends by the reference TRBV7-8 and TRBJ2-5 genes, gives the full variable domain GAGVSQSPRYKVAKRGQDVALRCDPISGHVSLFWYQQALGQGPEFLTYFQNEAQLDKSGLPSDRFFAERPEGSVSTLKIQRTQQEDSAVYLCASSFSGGIQETQYFGPGTRLLVL.